The text below deals with one T cell receptor (beta chain). The antigen it binds to is not known. Qualities for individual bases were not recorded, and no much larger clone is one base off. The library was generated by the immunoSEQ multiplex PCR assay. Not all clones reach the TCRdb copy of this immuneACCESS table, which keeps in-frame sequences only. Checked studies attribute under half of the gap to unresolved V genes and leave the rest unexplained. For this sample the table gives about 410,000 clones, of which approximately 92% were detected only once. 5.5% to 7.5% of the sample goes to the ten largest clones. This specimen belongs to a study of control samples from healthy donors and cancer patients (dated by TCRdb to 2020 to 2021). The CDR3 covers 16 residues, taking in both the cysteine and the phenylalanine. Of all the DNA, just the CDR3 is kept, 48 bases in frame from base 1. As encoded in the germline V gene (reference sequence), CDR1 is LGHDT while CDR2 is YNNKEL. V was cut back by 4 bases and J by 0 bases, leaving a gap of 14 bases between them.

Recombination connected TRBV3-1 (or the pseudogene TRBV3-2) to TRBJ2-3; possibly the D gene is TRBD1, per 6 matching bases. This TCR came from a man between 35 and 55 years old with head and neck cancer. Sequencing used PBMCs. Here the CDR3 is given as CASSPQGVASTDTQYF. The DNA sequence is given as TGTGCCAGCAGCCCACAGGGCGTGGCTAGCACAGATACGCAGTATTTT.